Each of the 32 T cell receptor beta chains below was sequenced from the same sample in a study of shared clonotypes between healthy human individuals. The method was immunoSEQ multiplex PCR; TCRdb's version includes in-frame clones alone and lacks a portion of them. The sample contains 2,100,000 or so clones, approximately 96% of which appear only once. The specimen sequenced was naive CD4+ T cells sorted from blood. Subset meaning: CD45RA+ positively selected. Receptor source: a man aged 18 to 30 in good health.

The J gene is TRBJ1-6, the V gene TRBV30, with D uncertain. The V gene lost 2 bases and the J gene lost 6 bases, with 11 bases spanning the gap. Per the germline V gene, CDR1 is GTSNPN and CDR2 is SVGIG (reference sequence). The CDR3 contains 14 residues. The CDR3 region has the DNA TGTGCCTGGAGTAATCAGAGATTTAATTCACCCCTCCACTTT. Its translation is CAWSNQRFNSPLHF. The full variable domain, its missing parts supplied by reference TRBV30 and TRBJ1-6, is SQTIHQWPATLVQPVGSPLSLECTVEGTSNPNLYWYRQAAGRGLQLLFYSVGIGQISSEVPQNLSASRPQDRQFILSSKKLLLSDSGFYLCAWSNQRFNSPLHFGNGTRLTVT.

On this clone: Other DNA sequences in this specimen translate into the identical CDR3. CDR3 residues: CAWRGNSYEQYF. DNA for the CDR3: TGTGCCTGGAGAGGGAACTCCTACGAGCAGTACTTC. The chain has TRBV30 and TRBJ2-7, with no clear D. This CDR3 spans 12 amino acids. V lost 3 bases to trimming and J lost 0 bases, with 6 bases between them. Germline V lookup: CDR1 GTSNPN, CDR2 SVGIG (reference sequence).

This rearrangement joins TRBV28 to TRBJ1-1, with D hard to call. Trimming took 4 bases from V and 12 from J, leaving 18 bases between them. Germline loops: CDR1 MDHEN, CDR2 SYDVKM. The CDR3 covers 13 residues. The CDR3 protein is CASSSPPNRVTFF. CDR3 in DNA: TGTGCCAGCAGTTCGCCCCCCAATCGGGTAACTTTCTTT.

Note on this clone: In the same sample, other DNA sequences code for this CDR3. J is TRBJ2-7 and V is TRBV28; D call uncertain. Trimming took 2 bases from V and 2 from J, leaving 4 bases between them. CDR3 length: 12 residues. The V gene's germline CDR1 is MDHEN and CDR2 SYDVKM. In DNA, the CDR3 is TGTGCCAGCAGTTTACCTCCCTACGAGCAGTACTTC. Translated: CASSLPPYEQYF.

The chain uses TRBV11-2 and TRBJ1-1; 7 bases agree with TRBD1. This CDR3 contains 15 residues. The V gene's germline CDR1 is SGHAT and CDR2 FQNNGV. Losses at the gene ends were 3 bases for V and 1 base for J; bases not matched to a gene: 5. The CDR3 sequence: CASSFAWTGNTEAFF. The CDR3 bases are TGTGCCAGCAGCTTCGCATGGACAGGGAACACTGAAGCTTTCTTT.

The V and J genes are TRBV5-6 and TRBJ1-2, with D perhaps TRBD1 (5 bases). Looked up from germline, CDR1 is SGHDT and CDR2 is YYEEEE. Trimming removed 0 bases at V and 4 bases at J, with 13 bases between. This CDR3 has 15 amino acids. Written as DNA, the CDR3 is TGTGCCAGCAGCTTGGGGGTGGAGGGACTCTATGGCTACACCTTC. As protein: CASSLGVEGLYGYTF.

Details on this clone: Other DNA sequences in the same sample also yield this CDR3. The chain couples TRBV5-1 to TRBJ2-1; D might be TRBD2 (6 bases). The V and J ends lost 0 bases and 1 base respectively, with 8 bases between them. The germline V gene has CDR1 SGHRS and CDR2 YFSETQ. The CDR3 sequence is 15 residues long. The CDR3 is CASSLGLASYNEQFF. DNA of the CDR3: TGCGCCAGCAGCTTGGGTCTAGCGTCCTACAATGAGCAGTTCTTC.

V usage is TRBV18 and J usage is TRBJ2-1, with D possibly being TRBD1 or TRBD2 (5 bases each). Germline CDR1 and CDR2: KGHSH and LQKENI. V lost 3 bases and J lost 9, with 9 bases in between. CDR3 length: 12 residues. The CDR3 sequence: CASSPGTVEQFF. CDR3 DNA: TGTGCCAGCTCACCCGGGACGGTTGAGCAGTTCTTC.

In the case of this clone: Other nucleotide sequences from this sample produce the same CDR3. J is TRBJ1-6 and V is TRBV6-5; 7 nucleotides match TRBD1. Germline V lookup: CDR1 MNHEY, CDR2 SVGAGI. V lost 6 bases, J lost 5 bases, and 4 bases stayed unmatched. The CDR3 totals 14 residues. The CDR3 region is CASSRQGNNSPLHF. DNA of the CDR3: TGTGCCAGCAGCCGACAGGGAAATAATTCACCCCTCCACTTT.

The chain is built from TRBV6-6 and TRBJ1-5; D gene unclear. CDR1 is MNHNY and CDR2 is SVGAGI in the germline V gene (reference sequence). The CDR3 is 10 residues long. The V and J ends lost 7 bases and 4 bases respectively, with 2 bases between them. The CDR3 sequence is CASNNQPQHF. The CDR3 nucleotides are TGTGCCAGCAATAATCAGCCCCAGCATTTT.

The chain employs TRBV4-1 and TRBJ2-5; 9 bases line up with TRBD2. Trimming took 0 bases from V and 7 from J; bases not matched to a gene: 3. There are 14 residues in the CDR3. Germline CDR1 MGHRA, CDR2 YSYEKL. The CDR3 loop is CASSQEAGGPTQYF. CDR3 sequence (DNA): TGCGCCAGCAGCCAAGAGGCGGGGGGGCCGACCCAGTACTTC.

This CDR3 is CATVAGDSYEQYF. Written as DNA, the CDR3 is TGTGCCACCGTCGCCGGGGATAGTTACGAGCAGTACTTC. The chain uses TRBV10-3 and TRBJ2-7, with D possibly matching TRBD2 (5 bases). Trimming left V 10 bases short and J 4 bases short, with 17 bases between. The CDR3 covers 13 residues. Germline CDR1 reads ENHRY; CDR2 reads SYGVKD.

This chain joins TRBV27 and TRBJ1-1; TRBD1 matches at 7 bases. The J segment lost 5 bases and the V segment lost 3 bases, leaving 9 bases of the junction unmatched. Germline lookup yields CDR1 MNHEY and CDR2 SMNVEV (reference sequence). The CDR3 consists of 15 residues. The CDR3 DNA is TGTGCCAGCAGTTTTTCGAGACAGGGTGGGACTGAAGCTTTCTTT. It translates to CASSFSRQGGTEAFF.

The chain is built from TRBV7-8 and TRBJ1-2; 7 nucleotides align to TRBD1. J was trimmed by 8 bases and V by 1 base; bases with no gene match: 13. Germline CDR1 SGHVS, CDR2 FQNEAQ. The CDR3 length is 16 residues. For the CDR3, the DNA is TGTGCCAGCAGCTTAGGGGGGACAGCGTCAACGGGCGGCTACACCTTC. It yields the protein CASSLGGTASTGGYTF.

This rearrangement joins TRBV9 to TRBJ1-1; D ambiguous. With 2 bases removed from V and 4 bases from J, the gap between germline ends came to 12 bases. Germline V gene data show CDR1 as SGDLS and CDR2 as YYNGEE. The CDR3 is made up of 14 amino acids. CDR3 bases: TGTGCCAGCAGCGTTTCGCAGTGGGGCACTGAAGCTTTCTTT. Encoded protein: CASSVSQWGTEAFF. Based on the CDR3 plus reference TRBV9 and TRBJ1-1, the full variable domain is DSGVTQTPKHLITATGQRVTLRCSPRSGDLSVYWYQQSLDQGLQFLIQYYNGEERAKGNILERFSAQQFPDLHSELNLSSLELGDSALYFCASSVSQWGTEAFFGQGTRLTVV.

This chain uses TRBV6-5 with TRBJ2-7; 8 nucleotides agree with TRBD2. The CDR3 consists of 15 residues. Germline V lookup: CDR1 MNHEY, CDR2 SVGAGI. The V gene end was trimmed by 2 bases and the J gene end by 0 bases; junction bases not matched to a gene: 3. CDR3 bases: TGTGCCAGCAGTTACCTCAGCGGGAGCTCCTACGAGCAGTACTTC. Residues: CASSYLSGSSYEQYF.

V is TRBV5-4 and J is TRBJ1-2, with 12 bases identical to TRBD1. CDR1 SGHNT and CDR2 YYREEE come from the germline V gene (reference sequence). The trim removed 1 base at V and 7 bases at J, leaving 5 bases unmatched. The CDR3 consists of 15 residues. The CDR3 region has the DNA TGTGCCAGCAGCTTGCCCGGGACAGGGGGCGGTGGCTACACCTTC. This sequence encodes CASSLPGTGGGGYTF.

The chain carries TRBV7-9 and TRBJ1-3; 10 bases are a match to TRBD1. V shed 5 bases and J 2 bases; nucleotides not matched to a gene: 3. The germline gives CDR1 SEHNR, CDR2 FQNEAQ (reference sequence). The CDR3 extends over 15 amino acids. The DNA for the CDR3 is TGTGCCAGCAGCCTTGGACAGGGGGCTGGAAACACCATATATTTT. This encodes CASSLGQGAGNTIYF.

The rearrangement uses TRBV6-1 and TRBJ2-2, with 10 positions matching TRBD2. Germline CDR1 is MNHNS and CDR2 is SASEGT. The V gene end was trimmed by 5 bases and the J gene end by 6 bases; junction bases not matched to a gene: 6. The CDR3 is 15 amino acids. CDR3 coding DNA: TGTGCCAGCAGTAAAACCGGGACTAGCGCCGGGGAGCTGTTTTTT. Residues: CASSKTGTSAGELFF.

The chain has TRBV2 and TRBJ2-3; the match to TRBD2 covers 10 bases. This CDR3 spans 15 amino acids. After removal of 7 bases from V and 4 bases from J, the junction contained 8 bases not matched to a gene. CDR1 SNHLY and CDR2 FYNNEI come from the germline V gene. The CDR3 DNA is TGTGCCAGCATGTCTAGCGGGGGAAGTGCAGATACGCAGTATTTT. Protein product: CASMSSGGSADTQYF. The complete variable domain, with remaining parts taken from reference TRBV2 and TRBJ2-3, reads EPEVTQTPSHQVTQMGQEVILRCVPISNHLYFYWYRQILGQKVEFLVSFYNNEISEKSEIFDDQFSVERPDGSNFTLKIRSTKLEDSAMYFCASMSSGGSADTQYFGPGTRLTVL.

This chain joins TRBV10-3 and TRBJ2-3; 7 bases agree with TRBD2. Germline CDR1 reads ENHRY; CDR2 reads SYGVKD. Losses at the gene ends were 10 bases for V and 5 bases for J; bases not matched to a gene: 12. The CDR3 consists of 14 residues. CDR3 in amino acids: CATTTVGGQDTQYF. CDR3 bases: TGTGCCACTACCACAGTGGGAGGGCAAGATACGCAGTATTTT.

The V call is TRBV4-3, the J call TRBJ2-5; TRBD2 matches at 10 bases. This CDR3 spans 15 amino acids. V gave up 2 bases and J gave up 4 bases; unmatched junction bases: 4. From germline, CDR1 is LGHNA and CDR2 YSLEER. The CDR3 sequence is CASSQRVAGGETQYF. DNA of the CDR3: TGCGCCAGCAGCCAAAGGGTAGCGGGAGGAGAGACCCAGTACTTC.

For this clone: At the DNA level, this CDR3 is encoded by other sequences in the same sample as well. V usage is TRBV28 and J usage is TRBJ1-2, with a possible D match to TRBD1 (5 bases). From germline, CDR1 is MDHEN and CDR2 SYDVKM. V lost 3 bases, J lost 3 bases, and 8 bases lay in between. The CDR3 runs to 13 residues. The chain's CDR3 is CASSLGRYYGYTF. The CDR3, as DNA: TGTGCCAGCAGTTTGGGGCGCTACTATGGCTACACCTTC.

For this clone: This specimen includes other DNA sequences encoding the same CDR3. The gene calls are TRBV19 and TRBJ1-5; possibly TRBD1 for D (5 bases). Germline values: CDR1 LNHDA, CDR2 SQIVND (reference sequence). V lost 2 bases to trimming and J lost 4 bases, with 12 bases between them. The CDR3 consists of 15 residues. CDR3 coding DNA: TGTGCCAGTAGTATACAGGGATTAAGTAATCAGCCCCAGCATTTT. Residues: CASSIQGLSNQPQHF.

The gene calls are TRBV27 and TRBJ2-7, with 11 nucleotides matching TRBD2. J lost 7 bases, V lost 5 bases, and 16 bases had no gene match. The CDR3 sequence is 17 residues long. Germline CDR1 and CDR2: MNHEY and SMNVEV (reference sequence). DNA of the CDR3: TGTGCCAGCAGTCTGGGTGGTAGCGGGAGGGCCTTAAGGGAGCAGTACTTC. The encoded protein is CASSLGGSGRALREQYF.

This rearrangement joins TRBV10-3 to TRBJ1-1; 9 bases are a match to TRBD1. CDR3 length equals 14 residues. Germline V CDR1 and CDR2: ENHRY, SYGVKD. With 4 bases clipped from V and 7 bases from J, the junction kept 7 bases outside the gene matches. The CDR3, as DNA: TGTGCCATCAGTGCGGGACAGGGAGGAAATGAAGCTTTCTTT. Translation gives CAISAGQGGNEAFF.

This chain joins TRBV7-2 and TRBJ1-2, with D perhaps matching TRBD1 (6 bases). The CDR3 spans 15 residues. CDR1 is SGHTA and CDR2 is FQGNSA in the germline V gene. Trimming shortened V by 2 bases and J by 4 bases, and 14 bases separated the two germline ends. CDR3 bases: TGTGCCAGCAGCTTAAATACACAGGGACTCTATGGCTACACCTTC. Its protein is CASSLNTQGLYGYTF.

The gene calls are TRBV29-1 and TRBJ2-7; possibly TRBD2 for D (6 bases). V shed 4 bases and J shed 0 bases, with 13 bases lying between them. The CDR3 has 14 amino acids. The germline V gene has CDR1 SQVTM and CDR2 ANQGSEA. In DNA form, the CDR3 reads TGCAGCGTTGCGGGCGGGACCGGCTCCTACGAGCAGTACTTC. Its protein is CSVAGGTGSYEQYF.

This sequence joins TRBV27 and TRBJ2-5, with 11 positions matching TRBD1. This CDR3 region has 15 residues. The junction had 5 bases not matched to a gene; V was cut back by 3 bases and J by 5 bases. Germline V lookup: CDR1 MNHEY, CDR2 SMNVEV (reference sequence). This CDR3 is CASSFGQGAGETQYF. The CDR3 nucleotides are TGTGCCAGCAGTTTTGGACAGGGGGCTGGGGAGACCCAGTACTTC.

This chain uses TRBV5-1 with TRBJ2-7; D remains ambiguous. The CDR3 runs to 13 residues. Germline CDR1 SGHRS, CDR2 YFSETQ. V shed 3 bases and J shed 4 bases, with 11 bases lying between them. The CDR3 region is CASSSDAAYEQYF. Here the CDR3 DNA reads TGCGCCAGCAGCTCGGACGCTGCTTACGAGCAGTACTTC.

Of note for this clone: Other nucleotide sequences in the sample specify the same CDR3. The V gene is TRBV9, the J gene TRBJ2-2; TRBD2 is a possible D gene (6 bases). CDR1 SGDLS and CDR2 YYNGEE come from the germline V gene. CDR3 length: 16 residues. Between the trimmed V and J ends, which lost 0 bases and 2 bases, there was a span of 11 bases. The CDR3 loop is CASSVGASANTGELFF. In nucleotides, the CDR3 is TGTGCCAGCAGCGTAGGGGCTAGCGCCAACACCGGGGAGCTGTTTTTT.

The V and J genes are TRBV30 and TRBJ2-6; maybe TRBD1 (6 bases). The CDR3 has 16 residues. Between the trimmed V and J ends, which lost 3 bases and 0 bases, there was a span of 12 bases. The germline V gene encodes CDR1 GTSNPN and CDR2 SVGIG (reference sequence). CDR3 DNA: TGTGCCTGGAGACAGGGATTAGCCTCTGGGGCCAACGTCCTGACTTTC. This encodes CAWRQGLASGANVLTF.